This T cell receptor (beta chain) was sequenced during a study of siplizumab effects on memory and regulatory T cells. General study points: It seemed that naive T cells were more diverse than memory cells and were major contributors to the alloresponse. Unstimulated subsets captured only a minor fraction of alloreactive clones. A mean of roughly 70% of mappable alloreactive CD4+ clones were Treg-derived with siplizumab, compared with more than 25% in controls.

Per-sample assaying covered roughly 100,000 TCR templates. This table comes from immunoSEQ multiplex PCR, and its TCRdb copy is limited to in-frame clones, with some not included. The sample carries tens of thousands of clones, about 90% recorded once. The J segment lost 1 base and the V segment lost 1 base, leaving 5 bases of the junction unmatched. The CDR3 extends over 17 amino acids. The V gene's germline CDR1 is MNHEY and CDR2 SMNVEV (reference sequence). Notes on this clone: Its target is not known.

The chain has TRBV27 and TRBJ2-7; 12 nucleotides align to TRBD2. Input material: CD8+ T cells sorted from blood. This clonotype was obtained from a human donor in good health. CDR3 DNA sequence: TGTGCCAGCAGTTTATTGGGGACTAGCGGGCCGTCCTACGAGCAGTACTTC. Encoded protein: CASSLLGTSGPSYEQYF.